Here is one TCR beta chain with its context. What antigen it recognizes has not been identified. It has no much larger one-base neighbor in the sample; base qualities were not kept. The sample originates from a study of blood T cell repertoires in COVID-19 (dated by TCRdb to about 2020). General notes on the study: Samples covering the acute and convalescent phases of COVID-19 were provided by collaborators in the United States, Italy and Spain. Subjects who had been exposed to COVID-19, were actively infected with it, or had recovered from it provided the deeply sampled blood TCRbeta repertoires that made up the dataset. The prospective study material was composed of cDNA or gDNA derived from T cells, B-cell-depleted T cells, or PBMCs. A de-identified subject ID, COVID-19 status, age in years and sex were almost always included in the sample metadata. Samples came from the ongoing ImmuneRACE study (first 160 participants) plus 1,254 subjects from 6 global collaborators. The repertoires were released in a freely available public database intended as a resource for research on the immune response to SARS-CoV-2. Where HLA class I and class II types were available, the types were taken from metadata supplied by the sample provider, not from assay-based typing. Results and caveats for the whole study, not just this receptor: Clinical and demographic metadata were provided uncurated, with the amount varying by source and participant.

Trimming takes 7 bases off V and 3 bases off J; junction bases not matched to a gene: 9. From its cysteine to its phenylalanine, the CDR3 spans 15 amino acids. The read is trimmed to its CDR3 DNA, 45 bases read in frame from base 1. Sequences SEHNR (CDR1) and FQNEAQ (CDR2) are obtained from the germline V gene (reference sequence). TCRbeta CDR3 regions were amplified from genomic DNA using the immunoSEQ Assay, a bias-controlled multiplex PCR. As for the authors' bioinformatics: The number of nucleated cells in each sample was estimated from the amplification of reference gene primers within the assay. To quantify the absolute abundance of each unique TCRbeta CDR3 rearrangement, sequence reads were collapsed and filtered. For each sample, productive Simpson clonality was calculated as the square root of Simpson's diversity index over productive rearrangements. TCRdb re-hosts the immuneACCESS table, in-frame sequences only. Its copies lack some clones; in the studies checked, an unresolved V gene accounts for under half of them, and the cause for the rest is not known. That table gives V, J and clone size, and the DNA gave D and trimming. The sample records 60,000 or so clones, over 60% of which are singletons. About 20% of the sample is taken by the ten largest.

One collaborating source in Seattle enrolled patients during active infection and followed them longitudinally through the course of disease. Whole blood was collected in K2EDTA tubes by collaborating institutions according to the institutions' own protocols. For TCRbeta analysis, collaborators shipped samples as frozen whole blood, isolated PBMCs, or DNA extracted from either of those sample types. The sequenced material came from peripheral blood. The sequence links TRBV7-9 to TRBJ2-3; 8 bases in between match TRBD1. This TCR was recovered from a man aged 30 to 45 with COVID-19, enrolled during active disease. The CDR3 sequence is CASTAGQGLTDTQYF. The nucleotide sequence is given as TGTGCCAGCACAGCTGGACAGGGATTAACAGATACGCAGTATTTT.